What follows describes a single TCR beta chain. TCRdb processed the multiplex PCR reads anew with MiXCR; each CDR3 protein has one entry. This table holds about 21,000 distinct CDR3 sequences, roughly 50% found once. The CDR3 has 16 residues. With 0 bases removed from V and 4 bases from J, the gap between germline ends came to 16 bases. Germline V gene lookup returns CDR1 LGHNA and CDR2 YSLEER. This entry is derived from a study of breast tumors, draining lymph nodes, adjacent tissues. This TCR was recovered from a female donor with breast cancer. Some clones in this sample may be carry-over from other donors' samples. V is TRBV4-3 and J is TRBJ2-7; D uncertain. The sample taken for sequencing was breast tumor tissue. The chain's CDR3 is CASSQDLGSVLYEQYF. The CDR3 DNA follows: TGCGCCAGCAGCCAAGATCTCGGGTCGGTCCTATACGAGCAGTACTTC.